This T cell receptor beta chain was recovered during a study of tumor-infiltrating lymphocytes in oesophageal squamous cell carcinoma (dated by TCRdb to the mid-2010s). The library was generated by PCR. Sequencing was performed on an Illumina HiSeq 2000. TCRdb reprocessing: public reads trimmed at Q25 with fastp, clones called with MiXCR, in-frame beta chains kept. Rows with a matching CDR3 protein are joined into one entry that keeps the most common DNA and genes. In this sample the table shows 15,000 to 20,000 distinct CDR3 sequences, approximately 45% of which occur a single time. In total, the top ten clones hold roughly 36% of the sample. With respect to this clonotype: The antigen this receptor binds is unknown. Germline and junction disagree at one end, which may indicate a read error.

The CDR3 spans 15 residues, from the cysteine through the phenylalanine. The DNA shown is the 45-base CDR3, in frame from base 1. The receptor's source is a female donor with esophageal squamous cell carcinoma. Specimen: normal esophageal tissue next to the tumor. The chain couples TRBV5-3 to TRBJ2-1; TRBD2 aligns with 10 central bases. The DNA end is a closer match to TRBJ2-7, so the J assignment may be wrong. TRBV5-3 is treated as an ORF (open reading frame) with a function not yet certain. CDR3 sequence: CASSLMGTSDYEQYF. The DNA reads as follows: TGTGCCAGCAGCTTGATGGGGACTAGCGACTACGAGCAGTACTTC.